One sample yielded the 27 T cell receptor beta chains listed below, sequenced in a study of memory CD4+ T cells and cytomegalovirus serostatus (dated by TCRdb to between 2018 and 2021). A FACSAria II was used to sort memory CD4+ T cells, defined as single viable CD3+CD4+CD8-CD45RO+ cells. The library was prepared using the immunoSEQ multiplex PCR assay. TCRdb retrieved this table from immuneACCESS and kept in-frame rearrangements only. Not all clones are present; in checked studies, unresolved V genes account for under half, and no reason is known for the remainder. This sample gives 25,000 to 35,000 clones in total; approximately 76% of them show up just once. The ten largest account for 0.5% to 0.65% of the sample. The sample consisted of memory CD4+ T cells from blood. Receptor source: an adult in good health and CMV-seronegative. Some clones in this sample may be carry-over from other donors' samples.

The sample holds a few counts of this clone. J is TRBJ1-3 and V is TRBV7-2; the D is unclear. V was trimmed by 8 bases and J by 0 bases, leaving 14 bases between them. Germline-derived CDR1 and CDR2 are SGHTA and FQGNSA. The CDR3 has 15 amino acids. The CDR3 protein is CASGPDGSSGNTIYF. DNA of the CDR3: TGTGCCAGCGGACCAGACGGGAGCTCTGGAAACACCATATATTTT.

The chain links TRBV28 to TRBJ1-2, with TRBD1 as a possible D gene (5 bases). CDR3 length: 14 residues. Between the trimmed V and J ends, which lost 6 bases and 4 bases, there was a span of 15 bases. Per the germline V gene, CDR1 is MDHEN and CDR2 is SYDVKM. The CDR3 DNA sequence: TGTGCCAGCAGAGCTAACATGGGGGTCTATGGCTACACCTTC. Residues: CASRANMGVYGYTF.

For the CDR3, the DNA is TGTGCCTGGCTGCAGGGACAGAACACCGGGGAGCTGTTTTTT. Translated: CAWLQGQNTGELFF. The gene calls are TRBV30 and TRBJ2-2; D is possibly TRBD1 (6 bases). The CDR3 spans 14 residues. The germline V and J ends were trimmed by 5 bases and 1 base, with 11 bases remaining between them. Germline V gene sequence: CDR1 GTSNPN, CDR2 SVGIG (reference sequence). The variable domain in full, with the rest retrieved from reference TRBV30 and TRBJ2-2, is SQTIHQWPATLVQPVGSPLSLECTVEGTSNPNLYWYRQAAGRGLQLLFYSVGIGQISSEVPQNLSASRPQDRQFILSSKKLLLSDSGFYLCAWLQGQNTGELFFGEGSRLTVL.

This chain uses TRBV12-5 with TRBJ1-6, with D uncertain. The V gene's germline CDR1 is LGHNT and CDR2 FRNRAP. Trimming shortened V by 1 base and J by 7 bases, and 8 bases separated the two germline ends. The length of the CDR3 is 14 residues. CDR3 nucleotide sequence: TGTGCTAGTGGTTTGGGGCACGGAAATTCACCCCTCCACTTT. Encoded protein: CASGLGHGNSPLHF.

A remark on this clone: The germline gene is not matched at one end of the junction; a read error may be the cause. V gene TRBV15 combines with J gene TRBJ2-4; possibly TRBD1 or TRBD2 for D (6 bases each). The length of the CDR3 is 13 residues. The germline V gene encodes CDR1 LNHNV and CDR2 YYDKDF (reference sequence). The CDR3 loop reads CATSRDGGDIQYF. The CDR3 bases are TGTGCCACCAGCAGAGATGGAGGGGACATACAGTACTTC. Supplemented by reference TRBV15 and TRBJ2-4, the full variable domain reads DAMVIQNPRYQVTQFGKPVTLSCSQTLNHNVMYWYQQKSSQAPKLLFHYYDKDFNNEADTPDNFQSRRPNTSFCFLDIRSPGLGDTAMYLCATSRDGGDIQYFGAGTRLSVL.

V gene TRBV30 combines with J gene TRBJ2-2, with D unclear. The germline V gene has CDR1 GTSNPN and CDR2 SVGIG (reference sequence). V was pared by 1 base and J by 1 base, with 7 bases between. This CDR3 comprises 14 residues. The CDR3 here is CAWSAYLNTGELFF. Written as DNA, the CDR3 is TGTGCCTGGAGTGCCTATTTGAACACCGGGGAGCTGTTTTTT.

This clone appeared once. V and J are TRBV7-9 and TRBJ2-5; TRBD2 matches 8 bases. V shed 4 bases and J 5 bases; nucleotides not matched to a gene: 6. Germline V CDR1 and CDR2: SEHNR, FQNEAQ (reference sequence). This CDR3 has 14 residues. The CDR3 loop reads CASSSRGGVETQYF. The CDR3 region has the DNA TGTGCCAGCAGCTCACGGGGGGGCGTGGAGACCCAGTACTTC.

The CDR3 region is CASSPTGAPGYGYTF. The CDR3 bases are TGTGCCAGCAGCCCCACAGGTGCCCCGGGCTATGGCTACACCTTC. This chain connects TRBV7-2 to TRBJ1-2; D is perhaps TRBD1 (5 bases). V lost 5 bases and J lost 4, with 17 bases in between. Germline assignment: CDR1 SGHTA and CDR2 FQGNSA. The CDR3 has 15 residues. Full variable domain (rest looked up from reference TRBV7-2 and TRBJ1-2): GAGVSQSPSNKVTEKGKDVELRCDPISGHTALYWYRQSLGQGLEFLIYFQGNSAPDKSGLPSDRFSAERTGGSVSTLTIQRTQQEDSAVYLCASSPTGAPGYGYTFGSGTRLTVV.

The rearrangement joins TRBV6-5 to TRBJ1-5; D remains unclear. The germline V gene has CDR1 MNHEY and CDR2 SVGAGI. This CDR3 is 13 amino acids long. Trimming pared 10 bases from V and 4 bases from J, leaving 14 bases between. CDR3 nucleotides: TGTGCCACCTCGTCAGGACCTAATCAGCCCCAGCATTTT. It encodes CATSSGPNQPQHF.

The chain employs TRBV6-8 and TRBJ2-5, with no clear D. The germline gives CDR1 MNHGY, CDR2 SAAAGT. The CDR3 loop spans 14 amino acids. The V end lost 4 bases, the J end lost 1 base, and 10 bases lay between the germline ends. This CDR3 is CASSSSVPQETQYF. The CDR3 nucleotides are TGTGCCAGCAGTTCCTCGGTACCCCAAGAGACCCAGTACTTC.

The chain couples TRBV4-2 to TRBJ2-7; D unclear. V was clipped by 1 base and J by 1 base, with 8 bases between them. Looked up from germline, CDR1 is LGHNA and CDR2 is YNFKEQ. The CDR3 sequence is 14 residues long. CDR3 loop: CASSQVIGSYEQYF. The CDR3 coding sequence is TGTGCCAGCAGCCAAGTTATTGGTTCCTACGAGCAGTACTTC.

The chain recombines TRBV15 with TRBJ2-5, with D tentatively TRBD2 (6 bases). Deletions cut 3 bases from V and 4 bases from J, with 15 bases between. Germline-derived CDR1 and CDR2 are LNHNV and YYDKDF (reference sequence). The length of the CDR3 is 15 residues. The chain's CDR3 is CATSSNGGSGETQYF. CDR3 nucleotides: TGTGCCACCAGCAGTAACGGGGGTTCGGGAGAGACCCAGTACTTC.

This clone has more than one count but fewer than ten. The gene calls are TRBV5-1 and TRBJ1-3, with unresolved D. Trimming took 4 bases from V and 0 from J, leaving 5 bases between them. The CDR3 is 13 amino acids. In germline, CDR1 is SGHRS, CDR2 YFSETQ. This chain's CDR3 is CASSRDSGNTIYF. DNA of the CDR3: TGCGCCAGCAGCAGGGACTCTGGAAACACCATATATTTT.

The chain joins TRBV30 to TRBJ1-2; D not resolved. The CDR3 has 15 residues. V gave up 4 bases and J gave up 0 bases, with 15 bases separating them. The germline V gene has CDR1 GTSNPN and CDR2 SVGIG (reference sequence). CDR3 protein: CAWTLTGQTNYGYTF. In DNA form, the CDR3 reads TGTGCCTGGACCCTTACCGGGCAGACTAACTATGGCTACACCTTC. The entire variable domain, with the rest obtained from reference TRBV30 and TRBJ1-2, is as follows: SQTIHQWPATLVQPVGSPLSLECTVEGTSNPNLYWYRQAAGRGLQLLFYSVGIGQISSEVPQNLSASRPQDRQFILSSKKLLLSDSGFYLCAWTLTGQTNYGYTFGSGTRLTVV.

The CDR3 region is CASSSPTYEQYF. CDR3 coding DNA: TGTGCCAGCAGTTCGCCGACTTACGAGCAGTACTTC. The chain employs TRBV6-1 and TRBJ2-7; no reliable D call. The CDR3 loop spans 12 amino acids. Germline CDR1 and CDR2: MNHNS and SASEGT. V lost 5 bases and J lost 4, with 9 bases in between.

The V and J genes are TRBV5-6 and TRBJ2-7; D gene ambiguous. Trimming removed 4 bases at V and 3 bases at J, with 23 bases between. The CDR3 has 17 amino acids. Germline V lookup: CDR1 SGHDT, CDR2 YYEEEE. CDR3 bases: TGTGCCAGCAGCCAGACGACAAGTGGATCCTCTCTCTACGAGCAGTACTTC. Its protein product is CASSQTTSGSSLYEQYF.

This clone came up a few times. This rearrangement joins TRBV10-3 to TRBJ1-1; D remains unclear. The CDR3 is made up of 11 amino acids. From germline, CDR1 is ENHRY and CDR2 SYGVKD. Trimming pared 5 bases from V and 6 bases from J, leaving 7 bases between. CDR3: CAISPGPEAFF. The CDR3 DNA reads as TGTGCCATCAGTCCCGGTCCTGAAGCTTTCTTT.

This chain links TRBV7-3 with TRBJ1-2, with D possibly TRBD1 on 5 matching bases. Germline V lookup: CDR1 SGHTA, CDR2 FQGTGA. V lost 3 bases and J lost 6, with 11 bases in between. The length of the CDR3 is 13 residues. Written as DNA, the CDR3 is TGTGCCAGCAGCTTGGGGGTCGAGGATGGCTACACCTTC. This codes for CASSLGVEDGYTF.

This clone was detected only once. This sequence joins TRBV11-2 and TRBJ2-1; D possibly corresponds to TRBD1 (7 bases). V shed 2 bases and J shed 0 bases, with 11 bases lying between them. Germline CDR1 SGHAT, CDR2 FQNNGV. The CDR3 loop spans 16 amino acids. CDR3 protein: CASSLRGDSSYNEQFF. The CDR3 coding sequence is TGTGCCAGCAGCTTAAGGGGGGACAGCTCCTACAATGAGCAGTTCTTC.

V gene TRBV6-1 combines with J gene TRBJ1-5; D is unresolved. Trimming cost V 5 bases and J 2 bases, with 13 bases left between them. The germline V gene has CDR1 MNHNS and CDR2 SASEGT. The CDR3 runs to 15 residues. The CDR3 region has the DNA TGTGCCAGCAGTACGTACGGTGGAGGCAATCAGCCCCAGCATTTT. This translates into CASSTYGGGNQPQHF.

This chain uses TRBV27 with TRBJ2-7; 8 positions agree with TRBD1. Germline values: CDR1 MNHEY, CDR2 SMNVEV (reference sequence). V shed 5 bases, J shed 0 bases, and the junction held 6 bases outside the gene matches. There are 15 residues in the CDR3. This CDR3 reads CASSLRDRTSYEQYF. The CDR3 DNA sequence: TGTGCCAGCAGTCTCCGGGACAGGACCTCCTACGAGCAGTACTTC.

This clone showed up just a few times. V gene TRBV18 combines with J gene TRBJ1-1; no clear D. The CDR3 length is 15 residues. Between the trimmed V and J ends, which lost 4 bases and 0 bases, there was a span of 12 bases. Germline CDR1 KGHSH, CDR2 LQKENI. This CDR3 reads CASSRSTGVNTEAFF. CDR3 coding DNA: TGTGCCAGCTCACGTAGTACCGGGGTGAACACTGAAGCTTTCTTT.

The chain uses TRBV7-2 and TRBJ2-1, with 7 bases identical to TRBD2. This CDR3 contains 17 residues. The V gene end was trimmed by 5 bases and the J gene end by 0 bases; junction bases not matched to a gene: 10. CDR1 SGHTA and CDR2 FQGNSA come from the germline V gene. CDR3 protein: CASSERPSGDSYNEQFF. Written as DNA, the CDR3 is TGTGCCAGCAGCGAGAGGCCCAGCGGGGACTCCTACAATGAGCAGTTCTTC.

J is TRBJ1-6 and V is TRBV28, with no clear D. The CDR3 runs to 13 residues. Germline CDR1 MDHEN, CDR2 SYDVKM. The germline V and J ends were trimmed by 7 bases and 5 bases, with 9 bases remaining between them. CDR3 residues: CASNRIDNSPLHF. The CDR3 bases are TGTGCCAGCAACCGCATAGATAATTCACCCCTCCACTTT.

The chain carries TRBV5-1 and TRBJ1-2; 12 bases map to TRBD1. Germline loops: CDR1 SGHRS, CDR2 YFSETQ. The CDR3 has 18 amino acids. V shed 4 bases and J 0 bases; nucleotides not matched to a gene: 10. The CDR3 bases are TGCGCCAGCAGCCCCGGTTGGGACAGGGGGCCAGCTAACTATGGCTACACCTTC. Translated: CASSPGWDRGPANYGYTF.

The V call is TRBV5-1, the J call TRBJ1-2; TRBD1 aligns across 11 bases. This CDR3 spans 16 amino acids. Germline V lookup: CDR1 SGHRS, CDR2 YFSETQ. V was clipped by 4 bases and J by 5 bases; unmatched bases: 10. CDR3: CASSVEGTGGSYGYTF. The CDR3 region has the DNA TGCGCCAGCAGCGTGGAAGGGACAGGGGGAAGTTATGGCTACACCTTC.

In regard to this clone: Other DNA sequences within the sample encode an identical CDR3. V and J are TRBV6-5 and TRBJ1-1; TRBD1 might be the D (6 bases). This CDR3 is built from 14 residues. Trimming took 1 base from V and 1 from J, leaving 7 bases between them. CDR1 is MNHEY and CDR2 is SVGAGI in the germline V gene. The CDR3 DNA is TGTGCCAGCAGTTACTTACAGGGGAACACTGAAGCTTTCTTT. This translates into CASSYLQGNTEAFF.